The 7 T cell receptor beta chains in this list originate from one sample, sequenced in a study of a mutant IDH1 vaccine in newly diagnosed glioma. Sequenced by immunoSEQ multiplex PCR; TCRdb stores in-frame clones only, minus some. Of fewer than 150,000 clones in the sample, roughly 90% were seen once. Time point defined: week 11, during vaccination. All doses held 300 ug of mutant IDH1 20-mer peptide, with topical imiquimod. No antigen has been assigned to these receptors. The specimen comprised PBMCs, sampled from a glioma patient whose treatment included an IDH1 peptide vaccine. These receptors originate from a woman in her 50s with glioma.

V is TRBV5-1 and J is TRBJ2-2, with TRBD2 identical over 12 bases. The V segment lost 4 bases and the J segment 7 bases; nucleotides outside the gene matches: 11. Germline assignment: CDR1 SGHRS and CDR2 YFSETQ. CDR3 size: 17 residues. The CDR3 coding sequence is TGCGCCAGCAGCCAACTCCTAGCGGGAGGGCCGATCGGGGAGCTGTTTTTT. It yields the protein CASSQLLAGGPIGELFF.

The chain uses TRBV28 and TRBJ1-1; D perhaps matches TRBD1 (6 bases). Between the trimmed V and J ends, which lost 3 bases and 2 bases, there was a span of 13 bases. CDR1 MDHEN and CDR2 SYDVKM come from the germline V gene. The CDR3 spans 15 residues. DNA of the CDR3: TGTGCCAGCAGTTTTTCCGGGACACTTAACACTGAAGCTTTCTTT. Its protein product is CASSFSGTLNTEAFF. The full variable domain, in which reference TRBV28 and TRBJ1-1 provide the parts outside the CDR3, is DVKVTQSSRYLVKRTGEKVFLECVQDMDHENMFWYRQDPGLGLRLIYFSYDVKMKEKGDIPEGYSVSREKKERFSLILESASTNQTSMYLCASSFSGTLNTEAFFGQGTRLTVV.

V usage is TRBV7-9 and J usage is TRBJ2-7, with D unclear. CDR3 length: 11 amino acids. Germline lookup yields CDR1 SEHNR and CDR2 FQNEAQ (reference sequence). V was clipped by 5 bases and J by 3 bases, with 5 bases between them. CDR3 loop: CASSHLYEQYF. The CDR3 DNA reads TGTGCCAGCAGCCACCTCTACGAGCAGTACTTC.

J is TRBJ2-1 and V is TRBV19, with a possible D match to TRBD2 (5 bases). Trimming removed 2 bases at V and 2 bases at J, with 16 bases between. CDR3 size: 17 residues. Germline V gives CDR1 LNHDA, CDR2 SQIVND (reference sequence). The CDR3 reads CASSILYAGRTYNEQFF. The CDR3 nucleotides read TGTGCCAGTAGTATACTCTATGCGGGTAGAACCTACAATGAGCAGTTCTTC.

V is TRBV5-6 and J is TRBJ1-2; no reliable D call. V was pared by 1 base and J by 3 bases, with 19 bases between. This CDR3 is built from 17 residues. The germline V gene has CDR1 SGHDT and CDR2 YYEEEE. CDR3 residues: CASSLFVTDRVDYGYTF. The CDR3 DNA reads TGTGCCAGCAGCTTGTTCGTCACCGACCGGGTTGACTATGGCTACACCTTC.

The V gene is TRBV28, the J gene TRBJ1-5; 7 nucleotides agree with TRBD1. Germline loops: CDR1 MDHEN, CDR2 SYDVKM. The CDR3 loop spans 17 amino acids. With 0 bases clipped from V and 4 bases from J, the junction kept 9 bases outside the gene matches. The CDR3 is CASSLWAGGIGNQPQHF. The CDR3 DNA reads as TGTGCCAGCAGTTTATGGGCAGGGGGAATTGGAAATCAGCCCCAGCATTTT.

The V and J genes are TRBV9 and TRBJ2-7; TRBD1 matches 8 bases. The germline V gene has CDR1 SGDLS and CDR2 YYNGEE. The CDR3 sequence is 14 residues long. V trimming: 4 bases; J trimming: 3 bases; junction bases outside the gene matches: 6. CDR3 nucleotides: TGTGCCAGCAGCCCAGGACAGGGCATCTACGAGCAGTACTTC. Translation: CASSPGQGIYEQYF.